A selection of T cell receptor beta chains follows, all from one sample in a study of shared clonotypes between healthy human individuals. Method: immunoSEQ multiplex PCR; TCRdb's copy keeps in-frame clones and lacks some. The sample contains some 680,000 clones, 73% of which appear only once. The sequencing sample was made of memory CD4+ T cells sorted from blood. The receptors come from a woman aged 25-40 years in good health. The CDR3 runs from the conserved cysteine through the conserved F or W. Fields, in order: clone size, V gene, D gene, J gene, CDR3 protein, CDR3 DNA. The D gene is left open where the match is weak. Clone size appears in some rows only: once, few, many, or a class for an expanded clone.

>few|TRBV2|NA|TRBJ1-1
CASRQGNTEAFF
TGTGCCAGCAGGCAGGGGAACACTGAAGCTTTCTTT
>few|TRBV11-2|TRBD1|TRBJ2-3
CASSPGTGYTDTQYF
TGTGCCAGCAGCCCCGGGACAGGGTACACAGATACGCAGTATTTT
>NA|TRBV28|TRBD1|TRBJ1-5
CASSGLGTAIDQPQHF
TGTGCCAGCTCCGGACTCGGGACAGCAATTGATCAGCCCCAGCATTTT
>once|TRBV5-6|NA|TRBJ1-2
CASSLGGGDSGYGYTF
TGTGCCAGCAGCTTGGGTGGCGGCGACTCCGGCTATGGCTACACCTTC
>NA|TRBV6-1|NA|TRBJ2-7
CASSEWQKYEQYF
TGTGCCAGCAGTGAATGGCAGAAGTACGAGCAGTACTTC
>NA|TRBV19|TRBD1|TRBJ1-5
CASSILGRGLEQPQHF
TGTGCCAGTAGTATCTTGGGCAGGGGGCTGGAACAGCCCCAGCATTTT
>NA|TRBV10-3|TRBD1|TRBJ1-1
CAISSQGAVAEAFF
TGTGCCATCAGTAGTCAGGGGGCGGTGGCTGAAGCTTTCTTT
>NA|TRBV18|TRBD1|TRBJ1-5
CASSLGQGLNQPQHF
TGTGCCAGCTCACTGGGACAGGGGTTGAATCAGCCCCAGCATTTT
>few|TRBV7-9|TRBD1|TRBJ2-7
CASSGRRTGFTYEQYF
TGTGCCAGCAGCGGGAGACGGACAGGGTTTACCTACGAGCAGTACTTC
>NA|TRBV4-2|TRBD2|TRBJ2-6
CASSQAKLAGVGGANVLTF
TGTGCCAGCAGCCAAGCAAAGCTAGCGGGAGTAGGTGGGGCCAACGTCCTGACTTTC
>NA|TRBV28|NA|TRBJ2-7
CASARAGYEQYF
TGTGCCAGCGCGAGGGCCGGATACGAGCAGTACTTC
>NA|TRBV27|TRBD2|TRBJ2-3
CARSIGGGNTDTQYF
TGTGCCAGATCCATTGGGGGAGGGAACACAGATACGCAGTATTTT
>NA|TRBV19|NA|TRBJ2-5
CASSIQGLETQYF
TGTGCCAGTAGTATTCAGGGGCTCGAGACCCAGTACTTC
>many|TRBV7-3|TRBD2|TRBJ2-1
CASSSAGLAGEVDEQFF
TGTGCCAGCAGTTCAGCCGGACTAGCGGGAGAGGTCGATGAGCAGTTCTTC
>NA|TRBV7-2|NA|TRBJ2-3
CASSLRKGPDTQYF
TGTGCCAGCAGCTTAAGGAAGGGTCCAGATACGCAGTATTTT
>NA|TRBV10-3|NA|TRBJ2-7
CAISETEKSPYEQYF
TGTGCCATCAGTGAGACGGAAAAGAGTCCCTACGAGCAGTACTTC
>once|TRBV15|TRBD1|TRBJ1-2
CATSRKEGTANYGYTF
TGTGCCACCAGCAGAAAAGAAGGGACAGCTAACTATGGCTACACCTTC
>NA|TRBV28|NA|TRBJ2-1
CASSLGAGADYNEQFF
TGTGCCAGCAGTTTAGGGGCGGGGGCGGACTACAATGAGCAGTTCTTC
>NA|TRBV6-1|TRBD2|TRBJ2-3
CASSEHLAGLTDTQYF
TGTGCCAGCAGTGAACACCTAGCGGGGCTCACAGATACGCAGTATTTT
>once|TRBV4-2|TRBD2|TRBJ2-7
CASSQELAEPYEQYF
TGTGCCAGCAGCCAAGAACTAGCGGAACCCTACGAGCAGTACTTC
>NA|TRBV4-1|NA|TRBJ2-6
CASSHKGRNFSGANVLTF
TGCGCCAGCAGCCACAAAGGACGGAATTTCTCTGGGGCCAACGTCCTGACTTTC
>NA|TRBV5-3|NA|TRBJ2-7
CARTSLWENEQYF
TGTGCCAGAACCTCTCTGTGGGAGAACGAGCAGTACTTC
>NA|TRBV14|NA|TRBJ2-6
CASSQDAGFSGANVLTF
TGTGCCAGCAGCCAAGATGCGGGGTTCTCTGGGGCCAACGTCCTGACTTTC
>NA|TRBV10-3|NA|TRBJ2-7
CAISDRGARDEQYF
TGTGCCATCAGTGACAGGGGAGCTAGGGACGAGCAGTACTTC
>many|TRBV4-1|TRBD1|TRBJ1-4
CASSQERTGQEKLFF
TGCGCCAGCAGCCAAGAACGGACAGGGCAAGAAAAACTGTTTTTT
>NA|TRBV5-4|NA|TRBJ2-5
CASSLEQDETQYF
TGTGCCAGCAGCTTGGAACAGGACGAGACCCAGTACTTC
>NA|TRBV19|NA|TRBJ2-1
CASSRGTRGIDEQFF
TGTGCCAGTAGTAGAGGGACCCGGGGGATCGATGAGCAGTTCTTC
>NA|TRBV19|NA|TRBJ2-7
CASKGTFSSYEQYF
TGTGCCAGTAAGGGGACTTTCAGCTCCTACGAGCAGTACTTC
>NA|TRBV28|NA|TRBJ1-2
CASSRGTGGYTF
TGTGCCAGCAGCCGCGGGACCGGCGGCTACACCTTC
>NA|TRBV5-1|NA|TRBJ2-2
CASSLVEPYGGTGELFF
TGCGCCAGCAGCTTGGTTGAGCCCTACGGTGGCACCGGGGAGCTGTTTTTT
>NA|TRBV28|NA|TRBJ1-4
CASSQILGGKLFF
TGTGCCAGCAGCCAGATTCTAGGAGGAAAACTGTTTTTT
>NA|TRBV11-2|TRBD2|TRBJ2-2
CASRPLAMNTGELFF
TGTGCCAGCAGGCCACTAGCGATGAACACCGGGGAGCTGTTTTTT
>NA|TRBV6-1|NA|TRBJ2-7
CASTADTQGGEQYF
TGTGCCAGCACCGCTGACACCCAAGGTGGCGAGCAGTACTTC
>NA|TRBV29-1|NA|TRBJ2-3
CSVLGRDTQYF
TGCAGCGTCCTAGGACGGGATACGCAGTATTTT